This T cell receptor beta chain comes out of a study of T cell responses to AZD1222 COVID-19 vaccine. The CDR3 covers 15 residues. Germline CDR1 and CDR2: MNHEY and SVGAGI. V lost 5 bases and J 7 bases, leaving 20 bases between the germline ends. Study-wide results and limits: Vaccination with two AZD1222 doses was followed by a rise in Spike-specific TCR breadth and depth.

TCRdb's table, derived via immunoSEQ multiplex PCR, lists solely in-frame clones and lacks some. The sample records about 110,000 clones, around 93% being singletons. Second-dose recipients at about 4 or about 12 weeks were treated as one pooled group. Concerning this clone itself: Its target is unknown.

The sequence came from an adult who received the AZD1222 COVID-19 vaccine. The chain couples TRBV6-5 to TRBJ1-2; D not certain. The starting material was peripheral blood, obtained 28 days after the second AZD1222 dose. The DNA for the CDR3 is TGTGCCAGCAGTCCCCCCTCGGGTGGGTTCAGTGGCTACACCTTC. Translation: CASSPPSGGFSGYTF.